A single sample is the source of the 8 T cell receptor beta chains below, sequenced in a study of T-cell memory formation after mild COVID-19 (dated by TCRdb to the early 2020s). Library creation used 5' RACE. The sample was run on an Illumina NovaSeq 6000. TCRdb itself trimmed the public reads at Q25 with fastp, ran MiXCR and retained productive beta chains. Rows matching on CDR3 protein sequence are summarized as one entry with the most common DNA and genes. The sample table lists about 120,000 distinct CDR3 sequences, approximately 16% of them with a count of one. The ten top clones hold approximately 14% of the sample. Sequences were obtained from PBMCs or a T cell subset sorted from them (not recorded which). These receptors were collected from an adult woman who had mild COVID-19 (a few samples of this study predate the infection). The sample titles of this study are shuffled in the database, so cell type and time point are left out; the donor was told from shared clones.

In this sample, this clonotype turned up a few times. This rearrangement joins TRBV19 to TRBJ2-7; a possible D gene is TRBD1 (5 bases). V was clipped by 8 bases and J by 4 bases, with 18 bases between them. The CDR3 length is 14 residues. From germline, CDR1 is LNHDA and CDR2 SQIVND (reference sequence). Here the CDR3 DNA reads TGTGCCAGTTCCCCCTGGCAGGGATCGTACGAGCAGTACTTC. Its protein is CASSPWQGSYEQYF.

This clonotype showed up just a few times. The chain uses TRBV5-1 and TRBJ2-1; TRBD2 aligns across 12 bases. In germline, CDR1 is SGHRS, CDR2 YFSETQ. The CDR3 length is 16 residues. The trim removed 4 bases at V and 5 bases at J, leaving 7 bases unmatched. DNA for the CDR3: TGCGCCAGCAGCCAACCGACTAGCGGGAGTGACAATGAGCAGTTCTTC. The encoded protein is CASSQPTSGSDNEQFF. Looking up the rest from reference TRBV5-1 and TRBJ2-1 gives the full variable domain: KAGVTQTPRYLIKTRGQQVTLSCSPISGHRSVSWYQQTPGQGLQFLFEYFSETQRNKGNFPGRFSGRQFSNSRSEMNVSTLELGDSALYLCASSQPTSGSDNEQFFGPGTRLTVL.

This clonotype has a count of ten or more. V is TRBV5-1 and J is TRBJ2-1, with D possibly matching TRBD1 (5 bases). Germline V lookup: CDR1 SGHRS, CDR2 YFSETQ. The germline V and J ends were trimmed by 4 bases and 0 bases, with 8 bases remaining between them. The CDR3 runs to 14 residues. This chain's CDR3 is CASSRTNSYNEQFF. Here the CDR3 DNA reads TGCGCCAGCAGCCGGACAAACTCCTACAATGAGCAGTTCTTC.

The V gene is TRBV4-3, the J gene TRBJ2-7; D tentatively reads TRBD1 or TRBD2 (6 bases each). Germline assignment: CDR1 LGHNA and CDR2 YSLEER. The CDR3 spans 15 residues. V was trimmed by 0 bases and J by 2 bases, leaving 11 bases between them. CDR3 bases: TGCGCCAGCAGCCAAGAAGCTCGGGGGCCCTACGAGCAGTACTTC. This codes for CASSQEARGPYEQYF.

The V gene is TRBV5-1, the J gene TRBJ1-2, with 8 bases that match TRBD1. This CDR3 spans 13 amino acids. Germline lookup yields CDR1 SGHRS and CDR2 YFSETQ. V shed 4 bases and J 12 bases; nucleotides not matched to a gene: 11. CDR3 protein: CASSTTSRDRHTF. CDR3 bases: TGCGCCAGCAGCACCACATCGCGGGACAGGCACACCTTC.

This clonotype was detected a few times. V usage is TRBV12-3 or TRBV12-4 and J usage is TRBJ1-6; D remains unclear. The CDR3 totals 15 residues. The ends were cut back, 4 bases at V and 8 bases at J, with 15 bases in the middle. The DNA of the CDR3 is TGTGCCAGCAGTTCAACCGGGCCCCACCATTCACCCCTCCACTTT. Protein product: CASSSTGPHHSPLHF.

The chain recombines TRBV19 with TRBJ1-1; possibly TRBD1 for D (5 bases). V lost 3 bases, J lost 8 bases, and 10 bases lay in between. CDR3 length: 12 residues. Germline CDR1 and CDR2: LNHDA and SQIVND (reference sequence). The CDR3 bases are TGTGCCAGTAGTATTAACCGGGGCGAAGCTTTCTTT. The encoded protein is CASSINRGEAFF.

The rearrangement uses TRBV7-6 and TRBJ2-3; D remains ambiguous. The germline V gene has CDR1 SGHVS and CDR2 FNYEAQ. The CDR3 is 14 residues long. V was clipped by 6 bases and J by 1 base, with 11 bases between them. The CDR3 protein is CASSKRLGTDTQYF. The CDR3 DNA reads TGTGCCAGCAGTAAGCGACTGGGCACAGATACGCAGTATTTT.